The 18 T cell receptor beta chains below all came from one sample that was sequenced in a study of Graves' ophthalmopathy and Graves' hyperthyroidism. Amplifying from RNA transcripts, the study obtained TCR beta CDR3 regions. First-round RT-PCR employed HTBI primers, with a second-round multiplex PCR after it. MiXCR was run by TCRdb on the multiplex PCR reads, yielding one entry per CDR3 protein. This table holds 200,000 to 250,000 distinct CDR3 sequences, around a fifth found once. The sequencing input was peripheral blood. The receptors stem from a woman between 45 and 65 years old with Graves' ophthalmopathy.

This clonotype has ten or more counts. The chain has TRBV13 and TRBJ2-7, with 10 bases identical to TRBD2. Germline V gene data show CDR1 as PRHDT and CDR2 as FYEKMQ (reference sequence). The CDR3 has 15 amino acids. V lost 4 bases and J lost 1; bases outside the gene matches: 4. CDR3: CASSSLAGVSYEQYF. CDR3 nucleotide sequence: TGTGCCAGCAGCTCTCTAGCGGGAGTTTCCTACGAGCAGTACTTC.

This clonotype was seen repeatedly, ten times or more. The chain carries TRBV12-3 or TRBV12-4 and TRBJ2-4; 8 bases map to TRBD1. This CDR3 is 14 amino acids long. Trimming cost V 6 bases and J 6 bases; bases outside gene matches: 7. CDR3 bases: TGTGCCAGCAGCCCGGACAGGGACTTAAACATTCAGTACTTC. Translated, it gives CASSPDRDLNIQYF.

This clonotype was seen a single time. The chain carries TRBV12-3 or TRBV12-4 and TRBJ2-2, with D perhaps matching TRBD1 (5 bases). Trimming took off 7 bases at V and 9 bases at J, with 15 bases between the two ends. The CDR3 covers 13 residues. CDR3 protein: CASTHDSSWELFF. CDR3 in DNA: TGTGCCAGCACCCACGACAGCAGCTGGGAGCTGTTTTTT.

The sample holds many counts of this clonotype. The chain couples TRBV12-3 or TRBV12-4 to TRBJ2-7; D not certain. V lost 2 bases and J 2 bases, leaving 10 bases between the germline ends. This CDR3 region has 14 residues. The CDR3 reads CASSLRTTPYEQYF. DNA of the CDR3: TGTGCCAGCAGTTTAAGAACTACCCCCTACGAGCAGTACTTC.

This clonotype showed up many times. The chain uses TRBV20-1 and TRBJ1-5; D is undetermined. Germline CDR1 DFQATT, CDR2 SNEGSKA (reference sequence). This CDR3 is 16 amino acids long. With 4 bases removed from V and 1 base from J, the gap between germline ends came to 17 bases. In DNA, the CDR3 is TGCAGTGCTACCGGGTTGGGCGTAGGGAGCAATCAGCCCCAGCATTTT. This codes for CSATGLGVGSNQPQHF.

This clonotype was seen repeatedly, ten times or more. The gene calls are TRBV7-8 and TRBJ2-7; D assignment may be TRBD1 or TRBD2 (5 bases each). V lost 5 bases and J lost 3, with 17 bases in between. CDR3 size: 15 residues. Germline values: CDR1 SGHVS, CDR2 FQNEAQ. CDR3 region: CASSPPTGTFYEQYF. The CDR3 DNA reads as TGTGCCAGCAGCCCGCCCACCGGGACCTTCTACGAGCAGTACTTC.

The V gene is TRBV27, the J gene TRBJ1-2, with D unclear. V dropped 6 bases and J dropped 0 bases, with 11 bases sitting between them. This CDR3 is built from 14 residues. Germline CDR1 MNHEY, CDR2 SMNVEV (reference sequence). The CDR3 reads CASREGPANYGYTF. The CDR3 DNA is TGTGCCAGCAGAGAGGGCCCCGCTAACTATGGCTACACCTTC.

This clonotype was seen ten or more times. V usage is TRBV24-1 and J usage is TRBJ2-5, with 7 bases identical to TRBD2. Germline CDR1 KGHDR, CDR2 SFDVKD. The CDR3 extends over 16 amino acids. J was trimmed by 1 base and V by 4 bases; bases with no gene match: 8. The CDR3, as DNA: TGTGCCACCAGTGACTTGGGGGGGGACTCCCAAGAGACCCAGTACTTC. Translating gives CATSDLGGDSQETQYF.

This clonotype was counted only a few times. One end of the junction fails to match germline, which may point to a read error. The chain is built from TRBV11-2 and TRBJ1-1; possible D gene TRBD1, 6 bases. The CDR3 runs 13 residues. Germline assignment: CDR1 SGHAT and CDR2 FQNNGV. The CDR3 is CVSSGQLNTEAFF. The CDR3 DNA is TGTGTCAGCAGCGGACAGTTGAACACTGAAGCTTTCTTT.

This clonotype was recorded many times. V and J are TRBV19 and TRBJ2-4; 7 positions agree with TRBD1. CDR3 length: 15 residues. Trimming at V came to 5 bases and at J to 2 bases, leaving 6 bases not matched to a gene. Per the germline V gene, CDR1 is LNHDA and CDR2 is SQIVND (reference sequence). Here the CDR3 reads CASSQGVGPKNIQYF. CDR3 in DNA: TGTGCCAGTAGTCAGGGGGTGGGGCCCAAAAACATTCAGTACTTC.

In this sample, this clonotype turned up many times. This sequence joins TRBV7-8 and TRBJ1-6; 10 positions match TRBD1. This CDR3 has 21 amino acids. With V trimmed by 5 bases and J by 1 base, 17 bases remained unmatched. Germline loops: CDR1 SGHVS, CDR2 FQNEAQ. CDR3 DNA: TGTGCCAGCAGCCAACTTATCCGGGACAGGGGCCCTAGGTCCTATAATTCACCCCTCCACTTT. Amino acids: CASSQLIRDRGPRSYNSPLHF.

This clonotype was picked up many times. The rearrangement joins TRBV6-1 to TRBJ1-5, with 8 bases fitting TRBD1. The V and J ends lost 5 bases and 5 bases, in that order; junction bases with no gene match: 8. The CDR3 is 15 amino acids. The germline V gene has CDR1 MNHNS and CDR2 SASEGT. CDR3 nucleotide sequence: TGTGCCAGCAGTCCGCGGCAGGGGGCCCATCAGCCCCAGCATTTT. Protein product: CASSPRQGAHQPQHF.

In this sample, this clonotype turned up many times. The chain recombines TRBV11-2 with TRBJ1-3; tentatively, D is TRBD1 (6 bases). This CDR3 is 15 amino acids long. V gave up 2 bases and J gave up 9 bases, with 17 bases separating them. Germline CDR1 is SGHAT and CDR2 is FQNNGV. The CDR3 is CASSLTQGTPTTIYF. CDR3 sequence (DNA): TGTGCCAGCAGCTTAACCCAGGGGACCCCCACCACCATATATTTT.

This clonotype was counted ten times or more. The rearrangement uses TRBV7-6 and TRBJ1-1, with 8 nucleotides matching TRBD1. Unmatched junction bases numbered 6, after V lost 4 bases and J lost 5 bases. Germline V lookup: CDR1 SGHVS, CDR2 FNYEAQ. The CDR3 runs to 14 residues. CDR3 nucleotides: TGTGCCAGCAGCTCAGGGGGCTGGCTAACTGAAGCTTTCTTT. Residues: CASSSGGWLTEAFF.

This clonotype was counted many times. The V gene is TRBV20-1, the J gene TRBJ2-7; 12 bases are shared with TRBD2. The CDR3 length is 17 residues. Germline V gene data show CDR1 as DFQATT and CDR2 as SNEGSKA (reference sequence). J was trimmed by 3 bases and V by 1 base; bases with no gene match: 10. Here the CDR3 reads CSARGPARTSGIYEQYF. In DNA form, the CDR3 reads TGCAGTGCTAGAGGCCCCGCCCGGACTAGCGGGATCTACGAGCAGTACTTC.

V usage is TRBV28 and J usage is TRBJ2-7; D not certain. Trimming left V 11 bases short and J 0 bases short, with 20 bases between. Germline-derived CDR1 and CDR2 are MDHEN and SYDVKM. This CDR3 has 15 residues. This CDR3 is CAPPQDPEPSYEQYF. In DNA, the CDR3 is TGTGCCCCTCCCCAAGACCCGGAGCCCTCCTACGAGCAGTACTTC.

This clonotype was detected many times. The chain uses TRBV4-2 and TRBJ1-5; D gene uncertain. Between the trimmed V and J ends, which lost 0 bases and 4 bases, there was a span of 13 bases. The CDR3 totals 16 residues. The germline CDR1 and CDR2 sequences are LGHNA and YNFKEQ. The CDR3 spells CASSQDTSQENQPQHF. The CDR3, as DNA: TGTGCCAGCAGCCAAGATACGAGCCAGGAGAATCAGCCCCAGCATTTT.

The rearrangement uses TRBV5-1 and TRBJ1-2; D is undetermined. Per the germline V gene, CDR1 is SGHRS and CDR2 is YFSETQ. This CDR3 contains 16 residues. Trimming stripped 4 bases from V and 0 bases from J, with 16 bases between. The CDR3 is CASSPTSRSANYGYTF. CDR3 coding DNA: TGCGCCAGCAGCCCCACCTCAAGGTCGGCTAACTATGGCTACACCTTC.